The clone carrying this T cell receptor (beta chain) occurred a few times. Its antigen is unidentified. Trimming at V came to 6 bases and at J to 10 bases, leaving 12 bases not matched to a gene. The length of the CDR3 is 15 residues. The authors made TCR cDNA by 5'RACE template switching, adding a universal primer site and UMIs. TCRdb re-called the 5' RACE reads through MiXCR, storing one row per CDR3 protein. The sample carries 300,000 to 400,000 distinct CDR3 sequences, 6.2% recorded once. This entry is derived from a study of T cells after yellow fever vaccination. Overall study findings and caveats: Weaker overall, the secondary response nonetheless peaked faster (day 5 versus 15). The study re-detected most primary-vaccination clones after the booster (about 96% CD4, 88% CD8).

The receptor comes from a man in his thirties or forties who received the YFV17D yellow fever vaccine. The material sequenced was PBMCs, taken 5 days after the yellow fever booster vaccination. The chain is built from TRBV12-3 or TRBV12-4 and TRBJ1-6, with 7 bases identical to TRBD1. In nucleotides, the CDR3 is TGTGCCAGCAGACCTAGACAGGGACGAAGCTCACCCCTCCACTTT. Its translation is CASRPRQGRSSPLHF.